These T cell receptor beta chains were read from a single sample in a study of cytomegalovirus exposure and HLA in healthy donors. This table comes from immunoSEQ multiplex PCR, and its TCRdb copy is limited to in-frame clones, with some not included. There are 75,000 to 95,000 clones in the sample; 60% to 70% occur only once, and 6.3% lies in the top ten. Material for sequencing was PBMCs. The receptors come from a woman in her thirties in good health and CMV-seronegative. The CDR3 runs from the conserved cysteine through the conserved F or W. The D gene is left open where the match is weak. Some rows have no size entry. The others give once, few or many, or a class for an expanded clone.

J gene | CDR3 length | V gene | clone size | D gene | CDR3 protein | CDR3 DNA
TRBJ2-7 | 17 | TRBV27 | . | TRBD1 | CASSSGNRDRAHYEQYF | TGTGCCAGCAGTTCGGGAAACCGGGACAGGGCTCACTACGAGCAGTACTTC
TRBJ2-5 | 15 | TRBV6-1 | . | TRBD1 | CASSVGTGRRETQYF | TGTGCCAGCAGTGTGGGGACAGGGAGGAGGGAGACCCAGTACTTC
TRBJ1-3 | 16 | TRBV5-1 | few | . | CASSLADNFLGHTIYF | TGCGCCAGCAGCTTGGCCGACAATTTCTTAGGTCACACCATATATTTT
TRBJ2-1 | 14 | TRBV11-3 | few | TRBD2 | CASSSGLAGNEQFF | TGTGCCAGCAGCTCCGGACTAGCGGGGAATGAGCAGTTCTTC
TRBJ2-1 | 14 | TRBV6-5 | . | . | CASSYGGGDNEQFF | TGTGCCAGCAGTTATGGCGGCGGTGACAATGAGCAGTTCTTC
TRBJ2-7 | 14 | TRBV10-3 | medium-sized | TRBD2 | CAIRVAGDNYEQYF | TGTGCCATCAGGGTAGCGGGAGACAACTACGAGCAGTACTTC
TRBJ2-2 | 16 | TRBV6-5 | . | . | CASSYLPVIYTGELFF | TGTGCCAGCAGTTACCTACCCGTCATCTACACCGGGGAGCTGTTTTTT
TRBJ2-7 | 14 | TRBV28 | . | TRBD1 | CASTNRQGSYEQYF | TGTGCCAGCACCAACCGACAGGGGAGCTACGAGCAGTACTTC
TRBJ1-5 | 14 | TRBV30 | . | . | CAWRGASRNQPQHF | TGTGCCTGGAGGGGGGCTTCGCGAAATCAGCCCCAGCATTTT
TRBJ1-4 | 13 | TRBV2 | . | . | CATDDGGSEKLFF | TGTGCAACGGACGATGGAGGGAGTGAAAAACTGTTTTTT
TRBJ1-2 | 15 | TRBV4-3 | . | TRBD1 | CASSQETGHVYGYTF | TGCGCCAGCAGCCAGGAGACAGGGCATGTCTATGGCTACACCTTC
TRBJ2-5 | 15 | TRBV25-1 | once | . | CASSELGASQETQYF | TGTGCCAGCAGTGAATTAGGAGCTAGTCAAGAGACCCAGTACTTC
TRBJ1-4 | 15 | TRBV2 | once | TRBD1 | CASSKGTGANEKLFF | TGTGCCAGCAGTAAAGGGACAGGGGCTAATGAAAAACTGTTTTTT
TRBJ1-2 | 14 | TRBV11-2 | . | TRBD1 | CASSSRDRYYGYTF | TGTGCCAGCAGCAGCCGGGACAGGTACTATGGCTACACCTTC
TRBJ1-3 | 14 | TRBV6-6 | . | . | CASTTGGSGNTIYF | TGTGCCAGCACGACGGGGGGATCTGGAAACACCATATATTTT
TRBJ1-2 | 15 | TRBV5-1 | . | . | CASSLGTGQIYGYTF | TGCGCCAGCAGCCTAGGGACCGGACAGATCTATGGCTACACCTTC
TRBJ2-7 | 14 | TRBV7-9 | . | TRBD1 | CASSRQGALYEQYF | TGTGCCAGCAGCCGACAGGGGGCCCTGTACGAGCAGTACTTC
TRBJ2-6 | 14 | TRBV29-1 | . | . | CSVGSHSGANVLTF | TGCAGCGTTGGTTCCCACTCTGGGGCCAACGTCCTGACTTTC
TRBJ2-7 | 15 | TRBV11-2 | . | TRBD1 | CASSLSQGAPYEQYF | TGTGCCAGCAGCTTATCGCAGGGGGCGCCCTACGAGCAGTACTTC
TRBJ2-5 | 16 | TRBV19 | . | . | CASSIGGTRRRETQYF | TGTGCCAGTAGTATAGGGGGGACACGGCGGCGGGAGACCCAGTACTTC
TRBJ2-3 | 15 | TRBV9 | . | . | CASSAGDGPSDTQYF | TGTGCCAGCAGTGCAGGGGATGGCCCATCCGATACGCAGTATTTT
TRBJ1-1 | 17 | TRBV7-8 | . | . | CASSLARWGGGHTEAFF | TGTGCCAGCAGCTTAGCGAGGTGGGGAGGCGGTCACACTGAAGCTTTCTTT
TRBJ2-7 | 14 | TRBV2 | . | TRBD1 | CASRAGTGPREQYF | TGTGCCAGCAGGGCCGGGACAGGTCCTAGGGAGCAGTACTTC
TRBJ1-4 | 17 | TRBV21-1 | . | . | CASSKAIDTRNDEKLFF | TGTGCCAGCAGCAAAGCTATTGACACTCGGAATGATGAAAAACTGTTTTTT
TRBJ2-2 | 16 | TRBV7-2 | . | TRBD1 | CASSFWDSYNTGELFF | TGTGCCAGCAGCTTCTGGGACAGCTATAACACCGGGGAGCTGTTTTTT
TRBJ2-2 | 17 | TRBV5-1 | . | TRBD1 | CASSLGRGFMNTGELFF | TGCGCCAGCAGCTTGGGCAGGGGGTTTATGAACACCGGGGAGCTGTTTTTT
TRBJ1-2 | 14 | TRBV27 | . | . | CASSLNGLNYGYTF | TGTGCCAGCAGTTTAAATGGGCTTAACTATGGCTACACCTTC
TRBJ1-2 | 14 | TRBV27 | . | . | CASSLTSRLYGYTF | TGTGCCAGCAGTTTAACATCTAGGTTATATGGCTACACCTTC
TRBJ1-3 | 14 | TRBV5-1 | . | TRBD1 | CASKRTGGGNTIYF | TGCGCCAGTAAAAGGACAGGTGGAGGAAACACCATATATTTT